Each of the 20 T cell receptor beta chains below was sequenced from the same sample in a study of blood T cell repertoires in COVID-19. Here immunoSEQ multiplex PCR was the method, and the copy in TCRdb shows in-frame clones only, minus some. The profile shows some 270,000 clones, 80% to 90% of them singletons. Sequencing was done on a sample of PBMCs or T cells enriched from blood (not recorded which). The origin of the receptors is a woman in her 30s who had recovered from COVID-19.

V is TRBV28 and J is TRBJ1-3; D may be TRBD1 (5 bases). Trimming left V 5 bases short and J 2 bases short, with 19 bases between. Germline-derived CDR1 and CDR2 are MDHEN and SYDVKM. The CDR3 length is 17 residues. CDR3 amino acids: CASSNGGSQRAGNTIYF. CDR3 nucleotide sequence: TGTGCCAGCAGTAACGGGGGATCACAACGGGCTGGAAACACCATATATTTT.

V is TRBV28 and J is TRBJ1-1; D gene ambiguous. The CDR3 has 13 amino acids. The germline V gene encodes CDR1 MDHEN and CDR2 SYDVKM. V was cut by 5 bases and J by 3 bases, with 10 bases left in between. CDR3 nucleotides: TGTGCCAGCAGTAGCCCCGGAGACACTGAAGCTTTCTTT. It is translated as CASSSPGDTEAFF.

V and J are TRBV28 and TRBJ1-1; D is uncertain. The ends were cut back, 5 bases at V and 6 bases at J, with 7 bases in the middle. Germline lookup yields CDR1 MDHEN and CDR2 SYDVKM. The CDR3 sequence is 11 residues long. The DNA of the CDR3 is TGTGCCAGCAGTACCACTCCTGAAGCTTTCTTT. It codes for CASSTTPEAFF.

This clone has a handful of counts. Here the CDR3 DNA reads TGTGCCAGCAGCCCCGGGGGGGGAGCTGAGGAGACCCAGTACTTC. Its protein is CASSPGGGAEETQYF. This sequence joins TRBV9 and TRBJ2-5; 8 bases align to TRBD2. CDR3 length: 15 residues. V lost 4 bases, J lost 5 bases, and 10 bases stayed unmatched. CDR1 and CDR2 from the germline V gene are SGDLS and YYNGEE.

The chain carries TRBV25-1 and TRBJ2-3; the match to TRBD2 covers 7 bases. The V gene's germline CDR1 is MGHDK and CDR2 SYGVNS. The CDR3 covers 12 residues. This CDR3 reads CSTRGGTDTQYF. The CDR3 DNA reads as TGTTCGACACGGGGGGGCACAGATACGCAGTATTTT. Full variable domain (rest looked up from reference TRBV25-1 and TRBJ2-3): EADIYQTPRYLVIGTGKKITLECSQTMGHDKMYWYQQDPGMELHLIHYSYGVNSTEKGDLSSESTVSRIRTEHFPLTLESARPSHTSQYLCSTRGGTDTQYFGPGTRLTVL.

The CDR3 nucleotides are TGTGCCAGCAGCCAGCTGACAGGGTCCCACGAGCAGTACTTC. Its protein is CASSQLTGSHEQYF. This sequence joins TRBV14 and TRBJ2-7; 7 nucleotides match TRBD1. The CDR3 is made up of 14 amino acids. Germline V gene data show CDR1 as SGHDN and CDR2 as FVKESK. V lost 3 bases, J lost 5 bases, and 7 bases stayed unmatched.

The rearrangement uses TRBV21-1 and TRBJ2-1; TRBD1, as called in the table, went unchecked against the DNA. TRBV21-1 is a recognized pseudogene. The length of the CDR3 is 15 residues. The CDR3 spells CASSFQRGHNNEQFF. In nucleotides, the CDR3 is TGTGCCAGCAGCTTCCAACGGGGACACAACAATGAGCAGTTCTTC.

The rearrangement uses TRBV2 and TRBJ2-3; 16 bases align to TRBD2. This CDR3 is 21 amino acids long. CDR1 is SNHLY and CDR2 is FYNNEI in the germline V gene. Germline trimming cut 6 bases from V and 4 bases from J; bases unmatched to any gene: 19. The CDR3 nucleotides read TGTGCCAGCAGCGGAGACCCCGGGACTAGCGGGGGGGCCGGACCCGCAGATACGCAGTATTTT. Translation gives CASSGDPGTSGGAGPADTQYF.

The chain employs TRBV11-2 and TRBJ2-7, with 9 nucleotides matching TRBD1. Trimming cost V 4 bases and J 2 bases; bases outside gene matches: 12. The CDR3 runs 17 residues. Germline V gene sequence: CDR1 SGHAT, CDR2 FQNNGV. DNA for the CDR3: TGTGCCAGCAGCTCTAACACCGGGACAGGGAGGACCTACGAGCAGTACTTC. The encoded protein is CASSSNTGTGRTYEQYF.

The chain recombines TRBV7-2 with TRBJ2-1, with 8 bases lining up with TRBD1. Unmatched junction bases numbered 12, after V lost 5 bases and J lost 6 bases. Germline CDR1 and CDR2: SGHTA and FQGNSA. The CDR3 spans 16 residues. CDR3 sequence (DNA): TGTGCCAGCAGCACAAGGGGCAGGGGGCGAGGCAATGAGCAGTTCTTC. This gives the protein CASSTRGRGRGNEQFF.

This sequence joins TRBV5-1 and TRBJ1-2, with D perhaps matching TRBD1 (5 bases). V lost 2 bases, J lost 6 bases, and 23 bases lay in between. The CDR3 loop spans 17 amino acids. Germline loops: CDR1 SGHRS, CDR2 YFSETQ. The CDR3 spells CASSFQQAMYLGDGYTF. For the CDR3, the DNA is TGCGCCAGCAGCTTCCAACAGGCCATGTACCTTGGGGATGGCTACACCTTC.

V is TRBV3-1 (or the pseudogene TRBV3-2) and J is TRBJ1-6, with 9 bases aligning to TRBD1. The CDR3 has 14 amino acids. Trimming at V came to 3 bases and at J to 8 bases, leaving 2 bases not matched to a gene. Per germline, CDR1 LGHDT and CDR2 YNNKEL (reference sequence). CDR3 DNA: TGTGCCAGCAGCCACGGACAGGGGCATTCACCCCTCCACTTT. It yields the protein CASSHGQGHSPLHF.

This clone was seen a handful of times. The gene calls are TRBV11-3 and TRBJ2-1; maybe TRBD2 (7 bases). Germline V gene sequence: CDR1 SGHNT, CDR2 YENEEA. Trimming took 4 bases from V and 10 from J, leaving 20 bases between them. The CDR3 is 15 amino acids. The CDR3 DNA is TGTGCCAGCAGCTCGGACAGTGGGGGGGTTAGGGAGCAGTTCTTC. It specifies CASSSDSGGVREQFF.

Ten or more counts support this clone. The J gene is TRBJ1-5, the V gene TRBV6-4; TRBD1 might be the D (6 bases). Germline loops: CDR1 MRHNA, CDR2 SNTAGT. V gave up 3 bases and J gave up 2 bases, with 11 bases separating them. This CDR3 is 15 amino acids long. The CDR3 sequence: CASSEGAGGNQPQHF. The CDR3 nucleotides are TGTGCCAGCAGTGAGGGGGCAGGGGGCAATCAGCCCCAGCATTTT.

The CDR3 DNA is TGTGCCAGCTCACCACCCCGCCGGGACAGGACAACCTACGAGCAGTACTTC. Translating gives CASSPPRRDRTTYEQYF. V gene TRBV18 combines with J gene TRBJ2-7, with 8 bases matching TRBD1. CDR1 is KGHSH, CDR2 LQKENI, per germline. The CDR3 sequence is 17 residues long. V was pared by 0 bases and J by 2 bases, with 9 bases of the junction left unmatched.

The chain has TRBV28 and TRBJ2-7; 9 bases agree with TRBD1. Germline assignment: CDR1 MDHEN and CDR2 SYDVKM. V was clipped by 3 bases and J by 4 bases; unmatched bases: 7. The CDR3 spans 15 residues. The CDR3 sequence is CASSLSGTGLYEQYF. The CDR3 DNA follows: TGTGCCAGCAGTTTGTCCGGGACAGGGCTGTACGAGCAGTACTTC.

The chain employs TRBV29-1 and TRBJ2-1; 11 bases fit TRBD2. This CDR3 has 15 amino acids. J gave up 4 bases and V 1 base, and 3 bases lay outside the gene matches. The V gene's germline CDR1 is SQVTM and CDR2 ANQGSEA. CDR3 DNA sequence: TGCAGCGTTGAAGCCGGGACTAGCGGTTACAATGAGCAGTTCTTC. Its protein is CSVEAGTSGYNEQFF.

The chain couples TRBV2 to TRBJ2-2, with TRBD2 identical over 9 bases. From germline, CDR1 is SNHLY and CDR2 FYNNEI. The CDR3 has 12 residues. With 8 bases clipped from V and 6 bases from J, the junction kept 1 base outside the gene matches. The CDR3 DNA is TGTGCCAGCGCGGGAGGGCCCGGGGAGCTGTTTTTT. Translating it yields CASAGGPGELFF.

The chain uses TRBV5-6 and TRBJ2-3; TRBD2 agrees at 10 bases. From germline, CDR1 is SGHDT and CDR2 YYEEEE. This CDR3 has 16 amino acids. V lost 0 bases to trimming and J lost 4 bases; unmatched junction nucleotides: 5. The CDR3 region has the DNA TGTGCCAGCAGCTTGGCGTCTAGCGGGAGCGCAGATACGCAGTATTTT. Protein: CASSLASSGSADTQYF.

The rearrangement joins TRBV10-3 to TRBJ2-3; no clear D. This CDR3 has 15 amino acids. Trimming left V 6 bases short and J 0 bases short, with 13 bases between. CDR1 ENHRY and CDR2 SYGVKD come from the germline V gene. DNA for the CDR3: TGTGCCATCAGGGATAGCAGATCTAGCACAGATACGCAGTATTTT. It yields the protein CAIRDSRSSTDTQYF.